These 8 T cell receptor beta chains were sequenced from one sample in a study of chronic HIV infection and antiretroviral therapy. TCRdb re-derived calls from the 5' RACE reads in MiXCR, one entry per CDR3 protein. The sample contains approximately 47,000 distinct CDR3 sequences, 15% to 20% of which appear only once. The sample was peripheral blood. All receptors come from an adult who had HIV and had not received antiretroviral therapy, or was an uninfected healthy control (not recorded which).

In this sample, this clonotype turned up a few times. The gene calls are TRBV4-1 and TRBJ2-1, with D possibly being TRBD2 (5 bases). The CDR3 is 17 amino acids. Germline V lookup: CDR1 MGHRA, CDR2 YSYEKL. Trimming took 1 base from V and 4 from J, leaving 17 bases between them. In nucleotides, the CDR3 is TGCGCCAGCAGCCAAGTGTTCTTTGCTACGGGATACAATGAGCAGTTCTTC. This encodes CASSQVFFATGYNEQFF.

This clonotype was counted between two and nine times. This chain uses TRBV4-1 with TRBJ1-4; D gene uncertain. V gave up 2 bases and J gave up 8 bases, with 18 bases separating them. This CDR3 is 16 amino acids long. From germline, CDR1 is MGHRA and CDR2 YSYEKL. CDR3 sequence (DNA): TGCGCCAGCAGCCAAACGGCCGGGATTGTAAAAGAAAAACTGTTTTTT. Amino acid sequence: CASSQTAGIVKEKLFF.

The table lists this clonotype with a few counts. DNA of the CDR3: TGTGCCAGCAGCGTAGGACAGGTCGACGAGCAGTACTTC. It yields the protein CASSVGQVDEQYF. The V gene is TRBV9, the J gene TRBJ2-7, with D possibly matching TRBD1 (6 bases). Trimming took 0 bases from V and 5 from J, leaving 9 bases between them. The V gene's germline CDR1 is SGDLS and CDR2 YYNGEE. The CDR3 sequence is 13 residues long.

The V and J genes are TRBV18 and TRBJ1-3; 9 bases align to TRBD1. Germline lookup yields CDR1 KGHSH and CDR2 LQKENI. Unmatched junction bases numbered 11, after V lost 5 bases and J lost 3 bases. The CDR3 spans 17 residues. The CDR3 spells CASSSNLQGANGNTIYF. The CDR3, as DNA: TGTGCCAGCTCATCTAATTTACAGGGGGCCAATGGAAACACCATATATTTT.

V usage is TRBV28 and J usage is TRBJ1-1, with a possible D match to TRBD1 (5 bases). V was trimmed by 7 bases and J by 6 bases, leaving 18 bases between them. Looked up from germline, CDR1 is MDHEN and CDR2 is SYDVKM. This CDR3 comprises 14 residues. CDR3 DNA sequence: TGTGCCAGCAAAGGTACGCCTTGGGGCGCTGAAGCTTTCTTT. Translation: CASKGTPWGAEAFF.

There are a few counts of this clonotype. The chain has TRBV3-1 and TRBJ2-7; possibly TRBD2 for D (6 bases). CDR1 and CDR2 from the germline V gene are LGHDT and YNNKEL (reference sequence). The V and J ends lost 4 bases and 4 bases respectively, with 14 bases between them. The CDR3 consists of 14 residues. The CDR3 spells CASSPGLGTYEQYF. As DNA, the CDR3 is TGTGCCAGCAGCCCGGGACTGGGGACTTACGAGCAGTACTTC.

The chain is built from TRBV20-1 and TRBJ1-6; 8 bases match TRBD1. Trimming took 5 bases from V and 10 from J; bases not matched to a gene: 10. The CDR3 extends over 14 amino acids. CDR1 and CDR2 from the germline V gene are DFQATT and SNEGSKA (reference sequence). Here the CDR3 reads CSAFGQGQESPLHF. The DNA of the CDR3 is TGCAGTGCTTTTGGACAGGGCCAAGAATCACCCCTCCACTTT.

The chain uses TRBV2 and TRBJ1-1, with no clear D. CDR3 length: 13 residues. Trimming took 6 bases from V and 2 from J, leaving 10 bases between them. Germline CDR1 reads SNHLY; CDR2 reads FYNNEI. CDR3 loop: CASRKQVNTEAFF. Written as DNA, the CDR3 is TGTGCCAGCAGAAAGCAGGTCAACACTGAAGCTTTCTTT.